Listed below are T cell receptor beta chains from one sample, sequenced in a study of shared clonotypes between healthy human individuals. Using immunoSEQ multiplex PCR, the repertoire was profiled, and TCRdb retains in-frame clones only, with some absent. The table includes 1.4 million to 1.5 million clones, around 97% detected once. The source material was naive CD4+ T cells sorted from blood. These receptors were obtained from a man aged 25 to 40 in good health. Each CDR3 is given with its conserved first and last residue. Each record gives: V gene, D gene, CDR3 protein. The D gene is left open where the match is weak.

V: TRBV9
D: TRBD1
CDR3: CASSPRTGLETQYF

V: TRBV28
D: -
CDR3: CASSLDHYEQYF

V: TRBV7-2
D: -
CDR3: CASSSQAFSYNEQFF

V: TRBV28
D: -
CDR3: CASSSGDVLAEAFF

V: TRBV9
D: -
CDR3: CASSVAGETYEQYF

V: TRBV28
D: -
CDR3: CASSLGAGQFF

V: TRBV5-1
D: TRBD2
CDR3: CASSHLSIGTSVYNEQFF

V: TRBV11-2
D: -
CDR3: CASSLWAGELFF

V: TRBV28
D: TRBD2
CDR3: CASSLLAGGSEQFF

V: TRBV27
D: TRBD2
CDR3: CASENGLAGTYEQYF

V: TRBV29-1
D: -
CDR3: CSVSSTLSVNEQFF

V: TRBV9
D: TRBD2
CDR3: CASSVMELAGEQYF

V: TRBV7-3
D: -
CDR3: CASSLGGSNYGYTF

V: TRBV5-1
D: TRBD2
CDR3: CASSLVAGARDTQYF

V: TRBV7-9
D: TRBD1
CDR3: CASTRKGTGSYEQYF

V: TRBV25-1
D: -
CDR3: CASQMTSTRGEQYF

V: TRBV6-5
D: -
CDR3: CASSYHLTSAHYEQYF

V: TRBV30
D: TRBD2
CDR3: CAWSLPGLAVGELFF

V: TRBV29-1
D: -
CDR3: CSVSVSSLNYTF

V: TRBV5-1
D: -
CDR3: CASSLGAGRFNEQFF

V: TRBV11-2
D: -
CDR3: CASSLDGQGSSYNEQFF

V: TRBV6-1
D: -
CDR3: CASRATVVSNQPQHF

V: TRBV6-5
D: -
CDR3: CASSYSPQGEQYF

V: TRBV25-1
D: -
CDR3: CASSDANTGELFF

V: TRBV27
D: -
CDR3: CASSLNRDTSAQISYGYTF